This section outlines one TCR beta chain sequence together with its context. Its cognate antigen is unknown. Profiled with immunoSEQ multiplex PCR; TCRdb holds only in-frame clones, not every one. The sample lists around 200,000 clones, about 81% occurring once. V was pared by 5 bases and J by 6 bases, with 11 bases between. Per germline, CDR1 SGHDN and CDR2 FVKESK. The CDR3 consists of 14 residues. This record comes from a study of cytomegalovirus exposure and HLA in healthy donors. Broader study findings: First-cohort TCR clusters tended to co-occur in the roughly 130 validation repertoires, a later analysis found. There were around 160 TCR beta chains listed as cytomegalovirus-associated.

Specimen: PBMCs. This rearrangement joins TRBV14 to TRBJ1-6, with D possibly being TRBD1 (6 bases). The sequence was collected from a woman in her twenties or thirties in good health and CMV-seronegative. CDR3 sequence: CASSFRGSNSPLHF. CDR3 in DNA: TGTGCCAGCAGCTTCAGGGGTAGTAATTCACCCCTCCACTTT.